This TCR beta chain was sequenced in a study of cytomegalovirus exposure and HLA in healthy donors. The primer mix had 60 Vbeta and 13 Jbeta primers. Generated by immunoSEQ multiplex PCR, the TCRdb table keeps only in-frame clones and is missing some. The sample contains about 55,000 clones, about three quarters of which appear only once. Findings and limits, study-wide: Later genetic work tied a missense DCLRE1C variant to beta-chain V and J trimming.

Concerning this clone: Its specificity is unknown.

This CDR3 contains 13 residues. V was shortened by 4 bases and J by 4 bases, with 8 bases between the two germline ends. CDR1 and CDR2 (germline): SNHLY, FYNNEI. This rearrangement joins TRBV2 to TRBJ1-3, with D possibly TRBD1 on 5 matching bases. The receptor's source is a female donor in good health and CMV-seronegative. Sequencing was performed on PBMCs. CDR3 loop: CASSAGVGNTIYF. The CDR3 region has the DNA TGTGCCAGCAGTGCGGGGGTCGGAAACACCATATATTTT.